This T cell receptor (beta chain) was retrieved from a study of persistence of HIV-infected CD4 T cells. The stimulus was an HIV-1 Gag 15-mer peptide pool, about 1 ug/peptide/mL. CD40L/CD69 double-negative CD45RO-high memory CD4+ T cells were collected. Of note for this clone: Its antigen is unidentified.

This was the immunoSEQ version 4 assay in survey mode. Clones were sequenced by immunoSEQ multiplex PCR, and TCRdb holds only the in-frame ones, with some missing. This sample carries tens of thousands of clones, just under 75% of them seen once, and the ten largest clones take roughly 1.8%. The clonotype comes from an adult man with HIV who was CMV-seropositive. The sample in question was CD4+ T cells sorted from PBMCs after approximately 20-hour stimulation, obtained from a patient who received antiretroviral therapy.

CDR3 nucleotide sequence: TGTGCCAGCAGCCGAAGCCGTGTTGGAAACACCATATATTTT. It is translated as CASSRSRVGNTIYF. V usage is TRBV14 and J usage is TRBJ1-3; D is undetermined. Trimming stripped 4 bases from V and 3 bases from J, with 10 bases between. The germline gives CDR1 SGHDN, CDR2 FVKESK. This CDR3 spans 14 amino acids.